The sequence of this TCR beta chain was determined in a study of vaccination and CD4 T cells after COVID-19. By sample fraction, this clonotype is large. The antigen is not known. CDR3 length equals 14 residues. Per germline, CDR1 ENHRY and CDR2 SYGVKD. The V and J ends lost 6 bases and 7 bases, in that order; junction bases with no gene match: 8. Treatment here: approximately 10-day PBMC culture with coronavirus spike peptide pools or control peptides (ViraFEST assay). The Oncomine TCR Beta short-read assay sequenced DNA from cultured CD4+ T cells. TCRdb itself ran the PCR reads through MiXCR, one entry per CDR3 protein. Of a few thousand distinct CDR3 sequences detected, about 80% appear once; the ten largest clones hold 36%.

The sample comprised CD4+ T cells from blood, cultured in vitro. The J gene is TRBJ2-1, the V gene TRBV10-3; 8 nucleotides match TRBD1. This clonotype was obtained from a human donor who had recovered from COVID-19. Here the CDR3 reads CAISQDRDKNEQFF. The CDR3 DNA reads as TGTGCCATCAGCCAGGACAGGGACAAAAATGAGCAGTTCTTC.